Described below is a single TCR beta chain sequence and its context. Seattle patient enrollment occurred during active infection, with longitudinal follow-up thereafter. This entry belongs to a study of blood T cell repertoires in COVID-19. The overall study: Some COVID-19 samples were acute and others convalescent; all came from the United States, Italy and Spain. Sample material is recorded as cDNA or gDNA derived from T cells, B-cell-depleted T cells, or PBMCs.

Assay: immunoSEQ multiplex PCR; the TCRdb copy retains only in-frame clones and omits some. The sample lists around 150,000 clones, 88% occurring once. Sequenced sample: peripheral blood. The TCR comes from a human donor with COVID-19, enrolled during active disease. The donor label of this sample is uncertain.

CDR3 protein: CASSQVGGNNEQFF. The CDR3 DNA reads TGCGCCAGCAGCCAAGTAGGCGGTAACAATGAGCAGTTCTTC. The chain employs TRBV4-1 and TRBJ2-1; D uncertain. V lost 1 base and J lost 5, with 9 bases in between. The germline V gene encodes CDR1 MGHRA and CDR2 YSYEKL. The CDR3 consists of 14 residues.